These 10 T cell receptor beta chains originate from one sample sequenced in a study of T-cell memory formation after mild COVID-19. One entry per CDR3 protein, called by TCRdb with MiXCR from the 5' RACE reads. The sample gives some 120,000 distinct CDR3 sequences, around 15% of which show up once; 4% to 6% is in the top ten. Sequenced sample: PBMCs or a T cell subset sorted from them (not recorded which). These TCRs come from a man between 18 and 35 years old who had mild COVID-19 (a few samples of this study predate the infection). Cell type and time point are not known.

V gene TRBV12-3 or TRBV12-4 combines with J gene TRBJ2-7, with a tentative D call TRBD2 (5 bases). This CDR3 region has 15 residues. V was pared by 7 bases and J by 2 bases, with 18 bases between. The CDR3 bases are TGTGCCAGCAAGCTTTTCCCGGACTCCCCCTACGAGCAGTACTTC. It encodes CASKLFPDSPYEQYF.

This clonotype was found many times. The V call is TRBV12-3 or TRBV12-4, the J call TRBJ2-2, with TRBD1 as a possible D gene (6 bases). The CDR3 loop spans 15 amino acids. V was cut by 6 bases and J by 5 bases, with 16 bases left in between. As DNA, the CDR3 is TGTGCCAGCAGCCCCCAGGGGAGCTGGACCGGGGAGCTGTTTTTT. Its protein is CASSPQGSWTGELFF.

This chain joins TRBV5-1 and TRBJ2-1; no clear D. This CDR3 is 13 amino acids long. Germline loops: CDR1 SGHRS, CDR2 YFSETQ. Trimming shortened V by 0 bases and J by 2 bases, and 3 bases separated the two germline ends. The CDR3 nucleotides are TGCGCCAGCAGCTTGGCGACCTACAATGAGCAGTTCTTC. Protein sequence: CASSLATYNEQFF.

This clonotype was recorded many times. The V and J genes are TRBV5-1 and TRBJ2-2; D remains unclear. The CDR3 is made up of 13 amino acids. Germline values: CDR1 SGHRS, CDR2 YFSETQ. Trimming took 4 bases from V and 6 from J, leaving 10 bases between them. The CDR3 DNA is TGCGCCAGCAGCGTTATTGGCTCCGGGGAGCTGTTTTTT. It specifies CASSVIGSGELFF.

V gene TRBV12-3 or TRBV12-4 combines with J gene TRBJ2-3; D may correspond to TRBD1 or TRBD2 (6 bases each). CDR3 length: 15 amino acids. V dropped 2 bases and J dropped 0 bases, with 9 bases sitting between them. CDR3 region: CASSLQGTSTDTQYF. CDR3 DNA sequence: TGTGCCAGCAGTTTACAGGGGACTAGCACAGATACGCAGTATTTT.

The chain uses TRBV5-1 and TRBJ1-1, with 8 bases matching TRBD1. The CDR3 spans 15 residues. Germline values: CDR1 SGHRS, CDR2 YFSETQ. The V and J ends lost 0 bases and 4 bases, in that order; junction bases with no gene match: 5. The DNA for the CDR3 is TGCGCCAGCAGCTTGGTTCAGGGGGCAGGCACTGAAGCTTTCTTT. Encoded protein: CASSLVQGAGTEAFF. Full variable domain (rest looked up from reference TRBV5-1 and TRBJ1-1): KAGVTQTPRYLIKTRGQQVTLSCSPISGHRSVSWYQQTPGQGLQFLFEYFSETQRNKGNFPGRFSGRQFSNSRSEMNVSTLELGDSALYLCASSLVQGAGTEAFFGQGTRLTVV.

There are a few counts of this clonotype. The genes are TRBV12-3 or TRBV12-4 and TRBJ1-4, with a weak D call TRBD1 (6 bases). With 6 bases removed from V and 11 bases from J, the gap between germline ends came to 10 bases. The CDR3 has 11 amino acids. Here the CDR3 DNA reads TGTGCCAGCAGGGGGGCCGATAAACTGTTTTTT. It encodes CASRGADKLFF.

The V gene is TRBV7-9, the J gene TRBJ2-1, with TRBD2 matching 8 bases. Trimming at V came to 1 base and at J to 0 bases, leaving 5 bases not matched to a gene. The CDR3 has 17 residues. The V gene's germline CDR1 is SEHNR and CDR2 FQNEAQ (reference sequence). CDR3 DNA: TGTGCCAGCAGCTTAGGCGGGGGGTACGGCTCCTACAATGAGCAGTTCTTC. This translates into CASSLGGGYGSYNEQFF.

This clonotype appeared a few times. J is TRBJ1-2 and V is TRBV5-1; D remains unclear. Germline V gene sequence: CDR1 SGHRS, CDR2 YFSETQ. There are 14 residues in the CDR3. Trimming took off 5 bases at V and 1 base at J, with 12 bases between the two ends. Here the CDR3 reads CASRPSPSNYGYTF. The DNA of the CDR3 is TGCGCCAGCAGGCCCTCTCCCAGTAACTATGGCTACACCTTC.

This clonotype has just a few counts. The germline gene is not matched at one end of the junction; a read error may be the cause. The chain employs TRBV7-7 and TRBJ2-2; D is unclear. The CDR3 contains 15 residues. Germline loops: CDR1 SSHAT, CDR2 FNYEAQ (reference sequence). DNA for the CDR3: TGTGCTAGCAGCTTAGGTGGGATCAACACCGGGGAGCTGTTTTTT. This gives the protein CASSLGGINTGELFF.